These 13 T cell receptor beta chains originate from one sample sequenced in a study of shared clonotypes between healthy human individuals. Terminally differentiated effector memory CD45RA+ cells were left out of the naive CD8 fraction, which was CD45RO-negative and positively selected for CCR7. Libraries were prepared by immunoSEQ multiplex PCR; TCRdb keeps only in-frame clonotypes and omits some of them. The sample lists about 820,000 clones; about 91% were seen once. The material sequenced was naive CD8+ T cells sorted from blood. These TCRs come from a man aged 25-45 years in good health.

The genes are TRBV5-1 and TRBJ2-7; possibly TRBD2 for D (5 bases). V lost 1 base and J 4 bases, leaving 12 bases between the germline ends. Germline V gene data show CDR1 as SGHRS and CDR2 as YFSETQ. This CDR3 has 14 amino acids. This chain's CDR3 is CASSLNLGVYEQYF. The CDR3 DNA sequence: TGCGCCAGCAGCTTGAATCTCGGGGTGTACGAGCAGTACTTC.

The V gene is TRBV2, the J gene TRBJ2-4; 9 bases fit TRBD2. The CDR3 is made up of 16 amino acids. Looked up from germline, CDR1 is SNHLY and CDR2 is FYNNEI. V lost 5 bases and J lost 4; bases outside the gene matches: 9. The CDR3 reads CASSTTSGSVKNIQYF. In nucleotides, the CDR3 is TGTGCCAGCAGTACGACTAGCGGCTCTGTAAAAAACATTCAGTACTTC.

V is TRBV14 and J is TRBJ1-4; the D is unclear. Germline lookup yields CDR1 SGHDN and CDR2 FVKESK. The CDR3 sequence is 14 residues long. Trimming cost V 3 bases and J 8 bases, with 13 bases left between them. The chain's CDR3 is CASSHNPLGEKLFF. CDR3 in DNA: TGTGCCAGCAGCCATAATCCCTTAGGGGAAAAACTGTTTTTT. Complete variable domain (other parts from reference TRBV14 and TRBJ1-4): EAGVTQFPSHSVIEKGQTVTLRCDPISGHDNLYWYRRVMGKEIKFLLHFVKESKQDESGMPNNRFLAERTGGTYSTLKVQPAELEDSGVYFCASSHNPLGEKLFFGSGTQLSVL.

The CDR3 loop reads CASSLVSTDYEQYF. CDR3 nucleotides: TGTGCCAGCAGCTTAGTTTCGACGGACTACGAGCAGTACTTC. V gene TRBV7-2 combines with J gene TRBJ2-7; D call uncertain. Trimming shortened V by 1 base and J by 3 bases, and 10 bases separated the two germline ends. The CDR3 has 14 amino acids. CDR1 is SGHTA and CDR2 is FQGNSA in the germline V gene.

The chain links TRBV6-5 to TRBJ2-7; D may be TRBD1 (6 bases). This CDR3 is 13 amino acids long. Trimming stripped 6 bases from V and 6 bases from J, with 15 bases between. The germline gives CDR1 MNHEY, CDR2 SVGAGI. The CDR3 DNA sequence: TGTGCCAGCAGGTATATCTCAGGGGTCGAGCAGTACTTC. It codes for CASRYISGVEQYF.

This chain joins TRBV6-5 and TRBJ1-1, with D unresolved. The V gene's germline CDR1 is MNHEY and CDR2 SVGAGI. The CDR3 runs 15 residues. Deletions cut 5 bases from V and 0 bases from J, with 13 bases between. In DNA form, the CDR3 reads TGTGCCAGCAGTCATTGGTCAGGCATGAACACTGAAGCTTTCTTT. Residues: CASSHWSGMNTEAFF.

The V call is TRBV4-1, the J call TRBJ2-5; D perhaps matches TRBD2 (5 bases). Trimming left V 0 bases short and J 2 bases short, with 13 bases between. Germline values: CDR1 MGHRA, CDR2 YSYEKL. The CDR3 consists of 16 residues. The CDR3 region is CASSQDRGIGQETQYF. The CDR3 DNA follows: TGCGCCAGCAGCCAAGATCGGGGAATAGGGCAAGAGACCCAGTACTTC.

This chain uses TRBV18 with TRBJ2-2; D unresolved. V was clipped by 5 bases and J by 6 bases, with 16 bases between them. Germline V gene lookup returns CDR1 KGHSH and CDR2 LQKENI. This CDR3 is 15 amino acids long. The CDR3 here is CASSIGPEAAGELFF. In nucleotides, the CDR3 is TGTGCCAGCTCAATAGGTCCCGAAGCTGCCGGGGAGCTGTTTTTT.

As to this clone: The identical CDR3 is also encoded by other nucleotide sequences in the sample. CDR3 in DNA: TGTGCCAGCAGCTTTGGGACAAATTACAATGAGCAGTTCTTC. It yields the protein CASSFGTNYNEQFF. The chain employs TRBV7-9 and TRBJ2-1, with D tentatively TRBD1 (6 bases). Germline CDR1 is SEHNR and CDR2 is FQNEAQ (reference sequence). V was shortened by 3 bases and J by 4 bases, with 10 bases between the two germline ends. There are 14 residues in the CDR3.

This clone was seen many times. The J gene is TRBJ2-6, the V gene TRBV4-1; 12 bases map to TRBD2. The CDR3 is 18 amino acids. Trimming took 3 bases from V and 1 from J; bases not matched to a gene: 4. The germline gives CDR1 MGHRA, CDR2 YSYEKL. The CDR3 loop is CASSHGTSGLSGANVLTF. The CDR3, as DNA: TGCGCCAGCAGCCACGGGACTAGCGGGTTATCTGGGGCCAACGTCCTGACTTTC.

The chain couples TRBV13 to TRBJ1-2; a weak D match, TRBD1 (6 bases). CDR1 and CDR2 from the germline V gene are PRHDT and FYEKMQ (reference sequence). CDR3 length equals 14 residues. Trimming took off 0 bases at V and 6 bases at J, with 11 bases between the two ends. The CDR3 reads CASSLGLGANGYTF. The DNA of the CDR3 is TGTGCCAGCAGCTTAGGGCTGGGGGCAAATGGCTACACCTTC.

The chain joins TRBV7-2 to TRBJ2-4; D gene uncertain. CDR1 is SGHTA and CDR2 is FQGNSA in the germline V gene. The length of the CDR3 is 14 residues. V was pared by 5 bases and J by 4 bases, with 12 bases between. CDR3 DNA: TGTGCCAGCAGCCCCCGGACGGAGAAAAACATTCAGTACTTC. Translating gives CASSPRTEKNIQYF.

The CDR3 reads CASSPGSNQPQHF. The CDR3 DNA reads TGTGCCAGCAGTCCAGGAAGCAATCAGCCCCAGCATTTT. The genes are TRBV6-5 and TRBJ1-5; no reliable D call. Trimming removed 5 bases from V and 1 base from J, with 6 bases in between. The germline gives CDR1 MNHEY, CDR2 SVGAGI. The CDR3 sequence is 13 residues long.